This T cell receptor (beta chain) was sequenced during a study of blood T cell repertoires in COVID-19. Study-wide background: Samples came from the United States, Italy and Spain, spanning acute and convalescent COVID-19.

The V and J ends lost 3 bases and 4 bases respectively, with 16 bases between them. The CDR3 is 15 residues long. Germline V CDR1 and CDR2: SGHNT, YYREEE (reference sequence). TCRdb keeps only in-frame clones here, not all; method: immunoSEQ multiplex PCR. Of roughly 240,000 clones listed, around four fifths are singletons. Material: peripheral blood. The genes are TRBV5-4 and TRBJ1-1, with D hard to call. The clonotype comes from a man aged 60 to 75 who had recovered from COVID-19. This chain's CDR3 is CASSSGGPLGTEAFF. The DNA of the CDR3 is TGTGCCAGCAGCTCGGGTGGTCCCTTGGGCACTGAAGCTTTCTTT.